The rows below give T cell receptor beta chains drawn from one sample of a study of blood T cell repertoires in COVID-19. Measured with immunoSEQ multiplex PCR; TCRdb has only the in-frame clones, and not every one. The table has 110,000 to 150,000 clones, roughly 84% seen once. Sequencing was carried out using peripheral blood. The origin of the receptors is a woman aged 55-69 years with acute or convalescent COVID-19. CDR3s include the opening cysteine and the closing phenylalanine or tryptophan. Each record gives: V gene, clone size, J gene, D gene, CDR3 DNA, CDR3 protein. The D gene is left open where the match is weak. Only part of the rows carry a size: once, few, many, or a class if the clone is expanded.

V gene: TRBV6-5
clone size: .
J gene: TRBJ2-7
D gene: .
CDR3 DNA: TGTGCCAGCACGAGCAGGCCTTCCTACGAGCAGTACTTC
CDR3 protein: CASTSRPSYEQYF

V gene: TRBV20-1
clone size: .
J gene: TRBJ1-2
D gene: TRBD1
CDR3 DNA: TGCAGTGCTAGTGGGCAGGGGGGCTATGGCTACACCTTC
CDR3 protein: CSASGQGGYGYTF

V gene: TRBV6-5
clone size: .
J gene: TRBJ1-3
D gene: TRBD1
CDR3 DNA: TGTGCCAGCAGTAGGACAGGCTCTGGAAACACCATATATTTT
CDR3 protein: CASSRTGSGNTIYF

V gene: TRBV19
clone size: once
J gene: TRBJ2-5
D gene: .
CDR3 DNA: TGTGCCAGTAGTATATCGCCCCCCGGAGAGACCCAGTACTTC
CDR3 protein: CASSISPPGETQYF

V gene: TRBV7-6
clone size: .
J gene: TRBJ2-3
D gene: TRBD2
CDR3 DNA: TGTGCCAGCAGCCTGACTAGCGGGGGCTTCACAGATACGCAGTATTTT
CDR3 protein: CASSLTSGGFTDTQYF

V gene: TRBV11-3
clone size: once
J gene: TRBJ1-1
D gene: TRBD1
CDR3 DNA: TGTGCCAGCAGCCAGGCCGACAGGGGGAACACTGAAGCTTTCTTT
CDR3 protein: CASSQADRGNTEAFF

V gene: TRBV11-2
clone size: .
J gene: TRBJ1-1
D gene: .
CDR3 DNA: TGTGCCAGCAGCTTAGGGCGGGGGGGCACTGAAGCTTTCTTT
CDR3 protein: CASSLGRGGTEAFF

V gene: TRBV27
clone size: .
J gene: TRBJ2-3
D gene: .
CDR3 DNA: TGTGCCAGCAGTTTAGGGGGGATCAGCACAGATACGCAGTATTTT
CDR3 protein: CASSLGGISTDTQYF

V gene: TRBV7-8
clone size: .
J gene: TRBJ2-3
D gene: .
CDR3 DNA: TGTGCCAGCAGCTTTCCACAGCACACAGATACGCAGTATTTT
CDR3 protein: CASSFPQHTDTQYF

V gene: TRBV5-4
clone size: .
J gene: TRBJ2-1
D gene: .
CDR3 DNA: TGTGCCAGCAGTTCAGATCCGGGTCCCTCCTACAATGAGCAGTTCTTC
CDR3 protein: CASSSDPGPSYNEQFF

V gene: TRBV5-1
clone size: once
J gene: TRBJ2-3
D gene: TRBD1
CDR3 DNA: TGCGCCAGCAGCTTGGCCCGGGACAGGGGAGATACGCAGTATTTT
CDR3 protein: CASSLARDRGDTQYF

V gene: TRBV5-4
clone size: .
J gene: TRBJ1-1
D gene: TRBD1
CDR3 DNA: TGTGCCAGCAGCGCCGGGACAGGTCGGACTGAAGCTTTCTTT
CDR3 protein: CASSAGTGRTEAFF

V gene: TRBV4-3
clone size: .
J gene: TRBJ2-4
D gene: .
CDR3 DNA: TGCGCCAGCAGCCAAGATCGTGGGCGAGCCCGCGTCAAAAACATTCAGTACTTC
CDR3 protein: CASSQDRGRARVKNIQYF

V gene: TRBV14
clone size: .
J gene: TRBJ2-7
D gene: TRBD1
CDR3 DNA: TGTGCCAGCAGCCATATACAGGGGGCCCCCTACGAGCAGTACTTC
CDR3 protein: CASSHIQGAPYEQYF

V gene: TRBV9
clone size: .
J gene: TRBJ2-5
D gene: TRBD1
CDR3 DNA: TGTGCCAGCAGCGCGGGGACAGGCGATCTGAAGACCCAGTACTTC
CDR3 protein: CASSAGTGDLKTQYF

V gene: TRBV7-9
clone size: once
J gene: TRBJ2-5
D gene: TRBD2
CDR3 DNA: TGTGCCAGCAGCCCCAGAACTAGCGGGGGTGGTCGGACCCAGTACTTC
CDR3 protein: CASSPRTSGGGRTQYF